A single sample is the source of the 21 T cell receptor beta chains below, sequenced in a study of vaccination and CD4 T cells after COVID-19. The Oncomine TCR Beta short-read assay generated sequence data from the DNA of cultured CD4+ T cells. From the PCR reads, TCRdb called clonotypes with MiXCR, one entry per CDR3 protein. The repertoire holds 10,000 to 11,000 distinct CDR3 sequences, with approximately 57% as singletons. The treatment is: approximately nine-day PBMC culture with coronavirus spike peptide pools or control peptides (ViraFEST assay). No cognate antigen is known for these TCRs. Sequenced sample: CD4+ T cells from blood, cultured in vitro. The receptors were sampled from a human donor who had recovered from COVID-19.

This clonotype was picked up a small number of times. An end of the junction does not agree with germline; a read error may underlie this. In nucleotides, the CDR3 is TGTGCCAGCAGTTCACTACCTATGGGGACAGGGTTGGGCTTC. Its translation: CASSSLPMGTGLGF. The genes are TRBV27 and TRBJ2-7, with TRBD1 matching 9 bases. Germline CDR1 MNHEY, CDR2 SMNVEV (reference sequence). CDR3 size: 14 residues.

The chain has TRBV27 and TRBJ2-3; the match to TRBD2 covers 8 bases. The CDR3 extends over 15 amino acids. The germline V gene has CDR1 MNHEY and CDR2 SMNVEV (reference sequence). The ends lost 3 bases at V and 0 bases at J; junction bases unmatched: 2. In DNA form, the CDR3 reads TGTGCCAGCAGTTTGTTAGCGGGGAGCACAGATACGCAGTATTTT. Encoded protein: CASSLLAGSTDTQYF.

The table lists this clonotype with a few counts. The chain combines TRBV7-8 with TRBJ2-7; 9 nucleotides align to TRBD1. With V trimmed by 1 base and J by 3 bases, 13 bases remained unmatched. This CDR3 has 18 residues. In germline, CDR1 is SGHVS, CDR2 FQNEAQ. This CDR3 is CASSLERWLQGAIYEQYF. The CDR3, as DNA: TGTGCCAGCAGCTTAGAAAGGTGGCTACAGGGGGCAATCTACGAGCAGTACTTC.

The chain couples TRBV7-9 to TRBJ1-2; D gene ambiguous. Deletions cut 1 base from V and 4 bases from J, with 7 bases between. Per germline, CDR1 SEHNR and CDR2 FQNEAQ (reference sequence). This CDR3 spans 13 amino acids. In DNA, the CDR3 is TGTGCCAGCAGCTTAGAAAATACCTATGGCTACACCTTC. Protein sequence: CASSLENTYGYTF. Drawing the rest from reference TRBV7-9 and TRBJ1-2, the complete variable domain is DTGVSQNPRHKITKRGQNVTFRCDPISEHNRLYWYRQTLGQGPEFLTYFQNEAQLEKSRLLSDRFSAERPKGSFSTLEIQRTEQGDSAMYLCASSLENTYGYTFGSGTRLTVV.

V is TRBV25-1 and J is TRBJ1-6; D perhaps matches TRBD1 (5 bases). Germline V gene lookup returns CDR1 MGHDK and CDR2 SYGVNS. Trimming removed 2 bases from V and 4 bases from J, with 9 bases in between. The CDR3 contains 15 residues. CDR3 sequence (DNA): TGTGCCAGCAGTGAACGCGGGGCATATAATTCACCCCTCCACTTT. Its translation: CASSERGAYNSPLHF.

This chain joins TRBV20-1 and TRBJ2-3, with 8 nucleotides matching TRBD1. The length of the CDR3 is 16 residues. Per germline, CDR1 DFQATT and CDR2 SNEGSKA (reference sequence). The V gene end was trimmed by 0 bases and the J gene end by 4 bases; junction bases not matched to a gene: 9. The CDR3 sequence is CSARDYGQGGSDTQYF. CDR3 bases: TGCAGTGCTAGAGATTACGGACAGGGTGGGTCAGATACGCAGTATTTT.

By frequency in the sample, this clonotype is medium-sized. The CDR3, as DNA: TGTGCCAGCGGTGTCCGACAGGGGAGCTCGGGCGAGCAGTACTTC. Its translation is CASGVRQGSSGEQYF. The chain joins TRBV27 to TRBJ2-7, with 8 bases aligning to TRBD1. With 8 bases clipped from V and 6 bases from J, the junction kept 15 bases outside the gene matches. CDR3 length: 15 residues. Germline assignment: CDR1 MNHEY and CDR2 SMNVEV (reference sequence).

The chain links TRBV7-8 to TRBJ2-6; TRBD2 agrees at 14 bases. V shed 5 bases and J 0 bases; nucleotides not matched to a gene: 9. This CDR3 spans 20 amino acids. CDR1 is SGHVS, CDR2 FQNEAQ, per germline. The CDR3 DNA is TGTGCCAGCAGCGGACGACTGGGACTAGCGGGAGACTCTGGGGCCAACGTCCTGACTTTC. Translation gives CASSGRLGLAGDSGANVLTF.

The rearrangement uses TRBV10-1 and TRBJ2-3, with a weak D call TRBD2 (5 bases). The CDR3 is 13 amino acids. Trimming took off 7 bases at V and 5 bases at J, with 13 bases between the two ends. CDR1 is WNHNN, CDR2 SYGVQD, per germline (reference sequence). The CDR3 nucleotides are TGCGCCAGCAACGGGCTAGCTGGAGATACGCAGTATTTT. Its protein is CASNGLAGDTQYF.

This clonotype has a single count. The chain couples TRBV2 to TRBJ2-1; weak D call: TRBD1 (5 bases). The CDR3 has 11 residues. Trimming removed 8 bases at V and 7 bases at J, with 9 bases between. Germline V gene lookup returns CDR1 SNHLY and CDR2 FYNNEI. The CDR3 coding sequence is TGTGCCAGCGAGACAGAGAATGAGCAGTTCTTC. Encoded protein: CASETENEQFF.

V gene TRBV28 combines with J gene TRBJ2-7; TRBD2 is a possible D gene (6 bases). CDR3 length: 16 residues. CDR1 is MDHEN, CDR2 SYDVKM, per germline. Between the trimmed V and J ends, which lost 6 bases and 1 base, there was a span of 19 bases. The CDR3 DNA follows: TGTGCCAGCAGCCCGGTCAATTCGGCGGGATCCTACGAGCAGTACTTC. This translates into CASSPVNSAGSYEQYF.

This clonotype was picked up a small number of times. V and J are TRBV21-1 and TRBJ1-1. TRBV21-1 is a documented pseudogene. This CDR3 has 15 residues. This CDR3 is CASRPGPGLNTEAFF. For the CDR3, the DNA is TGTGCCAGCAGGCCGGGCCCAGGGCTGAACACTGAAGCTTTCTTT.

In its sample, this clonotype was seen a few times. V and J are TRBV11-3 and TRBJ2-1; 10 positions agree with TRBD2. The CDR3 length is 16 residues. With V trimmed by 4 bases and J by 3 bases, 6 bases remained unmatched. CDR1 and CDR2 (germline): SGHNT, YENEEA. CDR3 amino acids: CASSSNLAGDYNEQFF. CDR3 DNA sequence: TGTGCCAGCAGCTCAAACCTAGCGGGAGACTACAATGAGCAGTTCTTC. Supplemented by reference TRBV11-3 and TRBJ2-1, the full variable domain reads EAGVVQSPRYKIIEKKQPVAFWCNPISGHNTLYWYLQNLGQGPELLIRYENEEAVDDSQLPKDRFSAERLKGVDSTLKIQPAELGDSAVYLCASSSNLAGDYNEQFFGPGTRLTVL.

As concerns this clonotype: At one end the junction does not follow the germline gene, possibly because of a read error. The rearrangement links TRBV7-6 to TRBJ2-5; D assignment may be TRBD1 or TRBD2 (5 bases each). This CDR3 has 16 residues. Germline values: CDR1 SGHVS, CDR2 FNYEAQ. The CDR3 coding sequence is TGTGCTAGCAGCCCTCGGGCAGGGAGACCAGGAGAGACCCAGTACTTC. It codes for CASSPRAGRPGETQYF.

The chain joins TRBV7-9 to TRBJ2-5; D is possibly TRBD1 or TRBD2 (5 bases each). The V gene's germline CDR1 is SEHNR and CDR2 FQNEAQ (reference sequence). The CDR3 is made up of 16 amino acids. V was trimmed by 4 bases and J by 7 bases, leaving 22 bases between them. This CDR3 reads CASSSVGTRLIPTQYF. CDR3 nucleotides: TGTGCCAGCAGCTCTGTCGGGACCCGACTCATCCCGACCCAGTACTTC.

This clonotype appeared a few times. DNA for the CDR3: TGCAGTGCTTCCCCGGGGGCTGGTCAGCCCCAGCATTTT. This translates into CSASPGAGQPQHF. The genes are TRBV20-1 and TRBJ1-5; possibly TRBD1 for D (6 bases). The germline gives CDR1 DFQATT, CDR2 SNEGSKA (reference sequence). The V gene lost 5 bases and the J gene lost 6 bases, with 14 bases spanning the gap. The CDR3 runs to 13 residues.

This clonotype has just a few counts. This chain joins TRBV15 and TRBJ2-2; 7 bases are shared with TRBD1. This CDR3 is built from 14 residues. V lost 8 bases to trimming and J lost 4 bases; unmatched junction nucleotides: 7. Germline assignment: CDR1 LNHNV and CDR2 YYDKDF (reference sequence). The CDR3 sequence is CATVNNRGTGELFF. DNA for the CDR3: TGTGCCACCGTCAATAACAGGGGCACCGGGGAGCTGTTTTTT. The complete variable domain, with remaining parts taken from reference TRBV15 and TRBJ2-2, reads DAMVIQNPRYQVTQFGKPVTLSCSQTLNHNVMYWYQQKSSQAPKLLFHYYDKDFNNEADTPDNFQSRRPNTSFCFLDIRSPGLGDTAMYLCATVNNRGTGELFFGEGSRLTVL.

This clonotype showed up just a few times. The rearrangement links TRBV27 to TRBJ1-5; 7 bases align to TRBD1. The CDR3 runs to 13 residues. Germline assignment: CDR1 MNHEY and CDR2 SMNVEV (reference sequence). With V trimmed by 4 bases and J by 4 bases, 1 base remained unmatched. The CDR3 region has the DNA TGTGCCAGCAGTTACAGGGGTAATCAGCCCCAGCATTTT. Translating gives CASSYRGNQPQHF.

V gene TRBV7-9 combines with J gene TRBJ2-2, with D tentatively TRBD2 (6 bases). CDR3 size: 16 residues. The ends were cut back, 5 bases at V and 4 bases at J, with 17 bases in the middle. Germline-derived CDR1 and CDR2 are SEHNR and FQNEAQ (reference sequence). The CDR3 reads CASSLYWGGGTGELFF. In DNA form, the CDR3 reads TGTGCCAGCAGCCTTTATTGGGGAGGAGGCACCGGGGAGCTGTTTTTT.

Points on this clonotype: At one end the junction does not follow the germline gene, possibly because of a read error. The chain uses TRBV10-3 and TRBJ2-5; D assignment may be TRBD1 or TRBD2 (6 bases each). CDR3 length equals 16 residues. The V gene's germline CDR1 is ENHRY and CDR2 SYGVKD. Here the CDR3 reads CGIKGGDKEGGETQYF. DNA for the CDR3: TGTGGCATCAAGGGGGGCGACAAGGAGGGCGGAGAGACCCAGTACTTC.

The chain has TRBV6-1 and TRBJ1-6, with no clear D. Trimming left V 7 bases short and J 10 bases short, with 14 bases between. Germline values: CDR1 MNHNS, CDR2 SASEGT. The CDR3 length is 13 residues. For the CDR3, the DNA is TGTGCCAGCATCACGGAGACTGGGTCACCCCTCCACTTT. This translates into CASITETGSPLHF.